What follows describes a single TCR beta chain. Its antigen is not known. The method was immunoSEQ multiplex PCR; TCRdb's version includes in-frame clones alone and lacks a portion of them. The table has more than 110,000 clones, almost 85% seen once. This sample was included in a study of cytomegalovirus exposure and HLA in healthy donors. General study points: The tendency of first-cohort TCR clusters to co-occur in the roughly 120 validation repertoires was identified by a subsequent analysis.

The V end was cut by 2 bases, the J end by 5 bases, with 15 bases between. The CDR3 runs 15 residues. Germline assignment: CDR1 SGHTA and CDR2 FQGNSA. The TCR was taken from a woman in her 30s in good health and CMV-seronegative. The sequencing input was PBMCs. J is TRBJ2-5 and V is TRBV7-2, with D possibly being TRBD2 (5 bases). The CDR3 protein is CASSLFGSQDETQYF. DNA of the CDR3: TGTGCCAGCAGCTTATTTGGGAGCCAAGACGAGACCCAGTACTTC.